This TCR beta chain was captured in a study of T cells in Graves' hyperthyroidism and ophthalmopathy. RNA transcripts were the template for amplifying TCR beta CDR3 regions. The TCR CDR3 first-round RT-PCR relied on the HTBI primer set. From the multiplex PCR reads, TCRdb called clonotypes with MiXCR, one entry per CDR3 protein. The sample has approximately 600,000 distinct CDR3 sequences, about 15% seen once. This clonotype was counted many times. V lost 6 bases and J lost 5; bases outside the gene matches: 8. This CDR3 spans 14 amino acids. Germline V gives CDR1 MNHEY, CDR2 SVGAGI. This receptor was obtained from a woman between 40 and 50 years old with Graves' ophthalmopathy. Material for sequencing was blood. This chain uses TRBV6-5 with TRBJ1-2, with 8 nucleotides matching TRBD1. The CDR3 region is CASSPDRGEYGYTF. CDR3 nucleotide sequence: TGTGCCAGCAGCCCCGACAGGGGAGAATATGGCTACACCTTC.